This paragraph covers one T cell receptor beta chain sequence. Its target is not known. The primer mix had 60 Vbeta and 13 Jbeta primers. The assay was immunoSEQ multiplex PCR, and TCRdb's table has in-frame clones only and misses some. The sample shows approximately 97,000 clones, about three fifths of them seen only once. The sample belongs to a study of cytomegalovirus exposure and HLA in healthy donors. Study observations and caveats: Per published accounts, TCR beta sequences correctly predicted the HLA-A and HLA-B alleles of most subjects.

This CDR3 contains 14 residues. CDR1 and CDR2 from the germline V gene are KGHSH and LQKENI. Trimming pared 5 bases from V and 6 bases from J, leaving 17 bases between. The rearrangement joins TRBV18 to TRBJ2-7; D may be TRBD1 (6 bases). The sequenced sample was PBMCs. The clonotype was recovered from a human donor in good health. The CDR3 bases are TGTGCCAGCTCAGAGGACCCGATCAGGGGCGAGCAGTACTTC. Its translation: CASSEDPIRGEQYF.